These 26 T cell receptor beta chains were sequenced from one sample in a study of identical twins. TCRdb processed the 5' RACE reads anew with MiXCR; each CDR3 protein has one entry. The data contain 520,000 or so distinct CDR3 sequences, 20% to 25% of them singletons. The data were also submitted as part of a second study, on T cells expressing NK-cell markers.

The specimen was CD4+ T cells sorted from blood. These receptors were obtained from a woman aged 18-29 years in good health.

The genes are TRBV5-1 and TRBJ2-2; 12 bases line up with TRBD2. V dropped 4 bases and J dropped 4; count of bases not matched to a gene: 8. The CDR3 sequence is 17 residues long. Germline V gene lookup returns CDR1 SGHRS and CDR2 YFSETQ. CDR3 sequence (DNA): TGCGCCAGCAGCATGACACTAGCGGGGGGTCCCACCGGGGAGCTGTTTTTT. Translating it yields CASSMTLAGGPTGELFF.

This clonotype was observed at least ten times. V and J are TRBV29-1 and TRBJ2-1, with 7 positions matching TRBD2. Germline V gene lookup returns CDR1 SQVTM and CDR2 ANQGSEA. V dropped 7 bases and J dropped 4; count of bases not matched to a gene: 10. The CDR3 has 14 residues. Here the CDR3 DNA reads TGCAGCGCGGACGACGCGGGGGTATACAATGAGCAGTTCTTC. Translated: CSADDAGVYNEQFF.

The sample holds a few counts of this clonotype. This chain joins TRBV12-3 or TRBV12-4 and TRBJ2-1; 7 bases fit TRBD2. The CDR3 contains 16 residues. V gave up 4 bases and J gave up 5 bases; unmatched junction bases: 11. CDR3 sequence reads: CASSSRGGWRDNEQFF. Written as DNA, the CDR3 is TGTGCCAGCAGTTCCCGCGGGGGTTGGAGAGACAATGAGCAGTTCTTC.

This clonotype came up a few times. The CDR3 spells CASSRVLAGGDEQFF. In nucleotides, the CDR3 is TGCGCCAGCAGCAGAGTACTAGCGGGAGGTGATGAGCAGTTCTTC. The V call is TRBV10-2, the J call TRBJ2-1; 12 nucleotides agree with TRBD2. Per germline, CDR1 WSHSY and CDR2 SAAADI. Trimming took 6 bases from V and 8 from J; bases not matched to a gene: 8. The CDR3 length is 15 residues.

This clonotype has more than one count but fewer than ten. The V and J genes are TRBV9 and TRBJ2-7, with a weak D call TRBD2 (5 bases). The CDR3 is 14 residues long. Deletions cut 0 bases from V and 2 bases from J, with 9 bases between. Germline V gene sequence: CDR1 SGDLS, CDR2 YYNGEE. CDR3 DNA: TGTGCCAGCAGCGTAGCGGACTTAGCCTACGAGCAGTACTTC. This gives the protein CASSVADLAYEQYF.

This clonotype was seen more than once but under ten times. The chain employs TRBV29-1 and TRBJ2-3; perhaps TRBD2 as D (5 bases). The V gene lost 1 base and the J gene lost 2 bases, with 13 bases spanning the gap. Germline-derived CDR1 and CDR2 are SQVTM and ANQGSEA. This CDR3 is built from 15 residues. Here the CDR3 reads CSVEGYRGNTDTQYF. DNA of the CDR3: TGCAGCGTTGAAGGGTACCGGGGAAACACAGATACGCAGTATTTT.

The chain is built from TRBV6-6 and TRBJ2-7; D gene unclear. Trimming removed 6 bases from V and 5 bases from J, with 11 bases in between. This CDR3 has 12 residues. CDR1 and CDR2 (germline): MNHNY, SVGAGI (reference sequence). The CDR3 loop reads CASSTPPHEQYF. Here the CDR3 DNA reads TGTGCCAGCAGCACCCCCCCTCACGAGCAGTACTTC.

The chain employs TRBV2 and TRBJ2-3, with 11 bases identical to TRBD2. The CDR3 is 14 residues long. Germline V gives CDR1 SNHLY, CDR2 FYNNEI. V lost 7 bases and J lost 4; bases outside the gene matches: 4. In nucleotides, the CDR3 is TGTGCCAGCAACAGGGGACTAGCGGCAGATACGCAGTATTTT. This sequence encodes CASNRGLAADTQYF.

The sample holds a few counts of this clonotype. The genes are TRBV20-1 and TRBJ2-2; the D is unclear. The CDR3 runs 12 residues. The V end was cut by 7 bases, the J end by 2 bases, with 8 bases between. Germline V gene data show CDR1 as DFQATT and CDR2 as SNEGSKA (reference sequence). CDR3 residues: CSVADNTGELFF. The CDR3 coding sequence is TGCAGTGTAGCAGACAACACCGGGGAGCTGTTTTTT.

This clonotype was detected ten times or more. The chain recombines TRBV5-1 with TRBJ2-3; D is ambiguous. Trimming took off 2 bases at V and 0 bases at J, with 4 bases between the two ends. Germline CDR1 reads SGHRS; CDR2 reads YFSETQ. This CDR3 spans 13 amino acids. The CDR3 here is CASSFDSTDTQYF. The DNA of the CDR3 is TGCGCCAGCAGCTTCGACAGCACAGATACGCAGTATTTT.

V and J are TRBV18 and TRBJ2-7; the D is unclear. V was trimmed by 3 bases and J by 2 bases, leaving 8 bases between them. Germline CDR1 and CDR2: KGHSH and LQKENI. The CDR3 contains 13 residues. CDR3 in DNA: TGTGCCAGCTCACCGAGTGCCACCTACGAGCAGTACTTC. Its protein is CASSPSATYEQYF.

This sequence joins TRBV6-1 and TRBJ2-2; D might be TRBD1 (6 bases). Germline loops: CDR1 MNHNS, CDR2 SASEGT. The ends were cut back, 6 bases at V and 3 bases at J, with 14 bases in the middle. The CDR3 runs to 15 residues. CDR3 in DNA: TGTGCCAGCAGCTGGGGGCTTGGTGACACCGGGGAGCTGTTTTTT. Translation: CASSWGLGDTGELFF.

This clonotype occurred a few times. The chain is built from TRBV15 and TRBJ2-5; TRBD1 or TRBD2 may be the D gene (5 bases each). Trimming stripped 2 bases from V and 5 bases from J, with 12 bases between. Per germline, CDR1 LNHNV and CDR2 YYDKDF (reference sequence). This CDR3 has 14 amino acids. The CDR3 loop reads CATSRRGVGETQYF. CDR3 DNA: TGTGCCACCAGCAGACGAGGGGTAGGGGAGACCCAGTACTTC. The whole variable domain, remainder taken from reference TRBV15 and TRBJ2-5, is DAMVIQNPRYQVTQFGKPVTLSCSQTLNHNVMYWYQQKSSQAPKLLFHYYDKDFNNEADTPDNFQSRRPNTSFCFLDIRSPGLGDTAMYLCATSRRGVGETQYFGPGTRLLVL.

This chain uses TRBV7-8 with TRBJ2-7; 16 bases are shared with TRBD2. CDR1 and CDR2 from the germline V gene are SGHVS and FQNEAQ. CDR3 length: 15 amino acids. The V and J ends lost 4 bases and 9 bases, in that order; junction bases with no gene match: 6. CDR3 protein: CASSSGLAGGPVQYF. Here the CDR3 DNA reads TGTGCCAGCAGCTCGGGACTAGCGGGAGGGCCGGTGCAGTACTTC.

The chain couples TRBV7-9 to TRBJ2-3; either TRBD1 or TRBD2 may supply D (5 bases each). The CDR3 has 15 amino acids. Trimming stripped 5 bases from V and 2 bases from J, with 14 bases between. Germline CDR1 and CDR2: SEHNR and FQNEAQ (reference sequence). The CDR3 loop is CASSPWDDLTDTQYF. Written as DNA, the CDR3 is TGTGCCAGCAGCCCCTGGGACGATCTCACAGATACGCAGTATTTT.

The rearrangement links TRBV20-1 to TRBJ2-7; 8 bases agree with TRBD2. The CDR3 is 14 amino acids. Germline lookup yields CDR1 DFQATT and CDR2 SNEGSKA (reference sequence). V was clipped by 4 bases and J by 5 bases; unmatched bases: 10. The CDR3 loop reads CSAIGLASIHEQYF. The DNA of the CDR3 is TGCAGTGCTATAGGACTAGCCTCGATCCACGAGCAGTACTTC.

The chain employs TRBV5-4 and TRBJ2-7; 13 bases agree with TRBD2. This CDR3 region has 15 residues. V lost 4 bases and J lost 6; bases outside the gene matches: 7. CDR1 is SGHNT and CDR2 is YYREEE in the germline V gene (reference sequence). CDR3 region: CASSITRTSGGEQYF. The CDR3 DNA reads as TGTGCCAGCAGCATTACCCGGACTAGCGGGGGCGAGCAGTACTTC.

The V and J genes are TRBV5-1 and TRBJ2-1; 7 bases agree with TRBD2. V dropped 4 bases and J dropped 0; count of bases not matched to a gene: 10. CDR3 length: 17 amino acids. Germline V gene data show CDR1 as SGHRS and CDR2 as YFSETQ. The CDR3 loop reads CASSRGGRTSSYNEQFF. The CDR3 DNA sequence: TGCGCCAGCAGCCGGGGAGGGCGGACCAGCTCCTACAATGAGCAGTTCTTC.

This clonotype was observed many times. The V gene is TRBV12-3 or TRBV12-4, the J gene TRBJ2-1; 10 bases agree with TRBD1. Losses at the gene ends were 2 bases for V and 7 bases for J; bases not matched to a gene: 5. The CDR3 totals 15 residues. The CDR3 region is CASSLRDRGENEQFF. CDR3 DNA: TGTGCCAGCAGTTTAAGGGACAGGGGAGAGAATGAGCAGTTCTTC.

This clonotype has a single count. J is TRBJ2-3 and V is TRBV5-4; perhaps TRBD2 as D (6 bases). Looked up from germline, CDR1 is SGHNT and CDR2 is YYREEE (reference sequence). V lost 4 bases to trimming and J lost 0 bases, with 12 bases between them. This CDR3 region has 15 residues. The CDR3 DNA is TGTGCCAGCAGCGACAAGCGGGCTAGCACAGATACGCAGTATTTT. It translates to CASSDKRASTDTQYF. Full variable domain (outside the CDR3, taken from reference TRBV5-4 and TRBJ2-3): ETGVTQSPTHLIKTRGQQVTLRCSSQSGHNTVSWYQQALGQGPQFIFQYYREEENGRGNFPPRFSGLQFPNYSSELNVNALELDDSALYLCASSDKRASTDTQYFGPGTRLTVL.

This clonotype was counted between two and nine times. The J gene is TRBJ2-1, the V gene TRBV21-1. TRBV21-1 is given as a pseudogene. This CDR3 is built from 12 residues. The CDR3 nucleotides read TGTGCCAGCAGCAAACCTACGCATGAGCAGTTCTTC. It specifies CASSKPTHEQFF.

The chain joins TRBV12-3 or TRBV12-4 to TRBJ2-2; a possible D gene is TRBD1 (7 bases). V dropped 3 bases and J dropped 4 bases, with 12 bases sitting between them. The CDR3 totals 15 residues. The CDR3 nucleotides are TGTGCCAGCAGTTTGTATCAGGGGGGCACCGGGGAGCTGTTTTTT. This codes for CASSLYQGGTGELFF.

This clonotype has a single count. The CDR3 coding sequence is TGTGCCAGCAGTTACTCAGGGCGTAGGGATTCACCCCTCCACTTT. It is translated as CASSYSGRRDSPLHF. The chain is built from TRBV6-5 and TRBJ1-6, with D uncertain. With 0 bases removed from V and 8 bases from J, the gap between germline ends came to 11 bases. This CDR3 spans 15 amino acids. The germline CDR1 and CDR2 sequences are MNHEY and SVGAGI.

The chain is built from TRBV11-1 and TRBJ2-1; D ambiguous. This CDR3 has 13 residues. V shed 4 bases and J shed 7 bases, with 11 bases lying between them. Germline CDR1 reads SGHAT; CDR2 reads FQDESV (reference sequence). The CDR3 spells CASSSLDMNEQFF. The DNA for the CDR3 is TGTGCCAGCAGCTCGTTAGATATGAATGAGCAGTTCTTC. The full variable domain, in which reference TRBV11-1 and TRBJ2-1 provide the parts outside the CDR3, is EAEVAQSPRYKITEKSQAVAFWCDPISGHATLYWYRQILGQGPELLVQFQDESVVDDSQLPKDRFSAERLKGVDSTLKIQPAELGDSAMYLCASSSLDMNEQFFGPGTRLTVL.

The V and J genes are TRBV5-1 and TRBJ1-1; possibly TRBD1 for D (6 bases). With 3 bases removed from V and 2 bases from J, the gap between germline ends came to 14 bases. The CDR3 loop spans 15 amino acids. Germline CDR1 is SGHRS and CDR2 is YFSETQ. DNA for the CDR3: TGCGCCAGCAGCTGGGGGACAAGGGGAAACACTGAAGCTTTCTTT. This encodes CASSWGTRGNTEAFF.

A few counts support this clonotype. This chain links TRBV5-6 with TRBJ2-7; D gene uncertain. V shed 2 bases and J shed 4 bases, with 16 bases lying between them. The V gene's germline CDR1 is SGHDT and CDR2 YYEEEE. This CDR3 contains 15 residues. CDR3 DNA sequence: TGTGCCAGCAGCTTTGGCATCGGCAGAAAATACGAGCAGTACTTC. This gives the protein CASSFGIGRKYEQYF.